This T cell receptor beta chain stems from a study of blood T cells in healthy people across ages. Points from the study as a whole: In older individuals, TCR beta diversity per million T cells was lower, falling roughly linearly with age.

A second PCR, run for 7 to 11 cycles, used a sample-barcoded 5' primer plus a J-beta primer mix. Carrying 12 random nucleotides, a template-switch adaptor labeled each individual cDNA molecule. Per sample, CDR3-containing paired-end reads numbered at least 3 million. TCRdb re-derived calls from the 5' RACE reads in MiXCR, one entry per CDR3 protein. The sample includes some 900,000 distinct CDR3 sequences, about 44% seen only once; the top ten take about an eighth. Germline-derived CDR1 and CDR2 are LGHNA and YNFKEQ. This CDR3 is built from 15 residues. Regarding this clonotype: The target antigen is unknown.

Total RNA was extracted at no less than 5.5 micrograms per sample. Sequencing was done on a sample of blood. This chain links TRBV4-2 with TRBJ2-4; the D call may be TRBD1 or TRBD2 (5 bases each). The J call may be incorrect, as the DNA end agrees better with TRBJ2-7. The source of this sequence is a man aged 25-40 years in good health. The CDR3: CASSQGGQQAYEQYF. The CDR3 DNA reads TGTGCCAGCAGCCAAGGAGGGCAACAGGCCTACGAGCAGTACTTC.